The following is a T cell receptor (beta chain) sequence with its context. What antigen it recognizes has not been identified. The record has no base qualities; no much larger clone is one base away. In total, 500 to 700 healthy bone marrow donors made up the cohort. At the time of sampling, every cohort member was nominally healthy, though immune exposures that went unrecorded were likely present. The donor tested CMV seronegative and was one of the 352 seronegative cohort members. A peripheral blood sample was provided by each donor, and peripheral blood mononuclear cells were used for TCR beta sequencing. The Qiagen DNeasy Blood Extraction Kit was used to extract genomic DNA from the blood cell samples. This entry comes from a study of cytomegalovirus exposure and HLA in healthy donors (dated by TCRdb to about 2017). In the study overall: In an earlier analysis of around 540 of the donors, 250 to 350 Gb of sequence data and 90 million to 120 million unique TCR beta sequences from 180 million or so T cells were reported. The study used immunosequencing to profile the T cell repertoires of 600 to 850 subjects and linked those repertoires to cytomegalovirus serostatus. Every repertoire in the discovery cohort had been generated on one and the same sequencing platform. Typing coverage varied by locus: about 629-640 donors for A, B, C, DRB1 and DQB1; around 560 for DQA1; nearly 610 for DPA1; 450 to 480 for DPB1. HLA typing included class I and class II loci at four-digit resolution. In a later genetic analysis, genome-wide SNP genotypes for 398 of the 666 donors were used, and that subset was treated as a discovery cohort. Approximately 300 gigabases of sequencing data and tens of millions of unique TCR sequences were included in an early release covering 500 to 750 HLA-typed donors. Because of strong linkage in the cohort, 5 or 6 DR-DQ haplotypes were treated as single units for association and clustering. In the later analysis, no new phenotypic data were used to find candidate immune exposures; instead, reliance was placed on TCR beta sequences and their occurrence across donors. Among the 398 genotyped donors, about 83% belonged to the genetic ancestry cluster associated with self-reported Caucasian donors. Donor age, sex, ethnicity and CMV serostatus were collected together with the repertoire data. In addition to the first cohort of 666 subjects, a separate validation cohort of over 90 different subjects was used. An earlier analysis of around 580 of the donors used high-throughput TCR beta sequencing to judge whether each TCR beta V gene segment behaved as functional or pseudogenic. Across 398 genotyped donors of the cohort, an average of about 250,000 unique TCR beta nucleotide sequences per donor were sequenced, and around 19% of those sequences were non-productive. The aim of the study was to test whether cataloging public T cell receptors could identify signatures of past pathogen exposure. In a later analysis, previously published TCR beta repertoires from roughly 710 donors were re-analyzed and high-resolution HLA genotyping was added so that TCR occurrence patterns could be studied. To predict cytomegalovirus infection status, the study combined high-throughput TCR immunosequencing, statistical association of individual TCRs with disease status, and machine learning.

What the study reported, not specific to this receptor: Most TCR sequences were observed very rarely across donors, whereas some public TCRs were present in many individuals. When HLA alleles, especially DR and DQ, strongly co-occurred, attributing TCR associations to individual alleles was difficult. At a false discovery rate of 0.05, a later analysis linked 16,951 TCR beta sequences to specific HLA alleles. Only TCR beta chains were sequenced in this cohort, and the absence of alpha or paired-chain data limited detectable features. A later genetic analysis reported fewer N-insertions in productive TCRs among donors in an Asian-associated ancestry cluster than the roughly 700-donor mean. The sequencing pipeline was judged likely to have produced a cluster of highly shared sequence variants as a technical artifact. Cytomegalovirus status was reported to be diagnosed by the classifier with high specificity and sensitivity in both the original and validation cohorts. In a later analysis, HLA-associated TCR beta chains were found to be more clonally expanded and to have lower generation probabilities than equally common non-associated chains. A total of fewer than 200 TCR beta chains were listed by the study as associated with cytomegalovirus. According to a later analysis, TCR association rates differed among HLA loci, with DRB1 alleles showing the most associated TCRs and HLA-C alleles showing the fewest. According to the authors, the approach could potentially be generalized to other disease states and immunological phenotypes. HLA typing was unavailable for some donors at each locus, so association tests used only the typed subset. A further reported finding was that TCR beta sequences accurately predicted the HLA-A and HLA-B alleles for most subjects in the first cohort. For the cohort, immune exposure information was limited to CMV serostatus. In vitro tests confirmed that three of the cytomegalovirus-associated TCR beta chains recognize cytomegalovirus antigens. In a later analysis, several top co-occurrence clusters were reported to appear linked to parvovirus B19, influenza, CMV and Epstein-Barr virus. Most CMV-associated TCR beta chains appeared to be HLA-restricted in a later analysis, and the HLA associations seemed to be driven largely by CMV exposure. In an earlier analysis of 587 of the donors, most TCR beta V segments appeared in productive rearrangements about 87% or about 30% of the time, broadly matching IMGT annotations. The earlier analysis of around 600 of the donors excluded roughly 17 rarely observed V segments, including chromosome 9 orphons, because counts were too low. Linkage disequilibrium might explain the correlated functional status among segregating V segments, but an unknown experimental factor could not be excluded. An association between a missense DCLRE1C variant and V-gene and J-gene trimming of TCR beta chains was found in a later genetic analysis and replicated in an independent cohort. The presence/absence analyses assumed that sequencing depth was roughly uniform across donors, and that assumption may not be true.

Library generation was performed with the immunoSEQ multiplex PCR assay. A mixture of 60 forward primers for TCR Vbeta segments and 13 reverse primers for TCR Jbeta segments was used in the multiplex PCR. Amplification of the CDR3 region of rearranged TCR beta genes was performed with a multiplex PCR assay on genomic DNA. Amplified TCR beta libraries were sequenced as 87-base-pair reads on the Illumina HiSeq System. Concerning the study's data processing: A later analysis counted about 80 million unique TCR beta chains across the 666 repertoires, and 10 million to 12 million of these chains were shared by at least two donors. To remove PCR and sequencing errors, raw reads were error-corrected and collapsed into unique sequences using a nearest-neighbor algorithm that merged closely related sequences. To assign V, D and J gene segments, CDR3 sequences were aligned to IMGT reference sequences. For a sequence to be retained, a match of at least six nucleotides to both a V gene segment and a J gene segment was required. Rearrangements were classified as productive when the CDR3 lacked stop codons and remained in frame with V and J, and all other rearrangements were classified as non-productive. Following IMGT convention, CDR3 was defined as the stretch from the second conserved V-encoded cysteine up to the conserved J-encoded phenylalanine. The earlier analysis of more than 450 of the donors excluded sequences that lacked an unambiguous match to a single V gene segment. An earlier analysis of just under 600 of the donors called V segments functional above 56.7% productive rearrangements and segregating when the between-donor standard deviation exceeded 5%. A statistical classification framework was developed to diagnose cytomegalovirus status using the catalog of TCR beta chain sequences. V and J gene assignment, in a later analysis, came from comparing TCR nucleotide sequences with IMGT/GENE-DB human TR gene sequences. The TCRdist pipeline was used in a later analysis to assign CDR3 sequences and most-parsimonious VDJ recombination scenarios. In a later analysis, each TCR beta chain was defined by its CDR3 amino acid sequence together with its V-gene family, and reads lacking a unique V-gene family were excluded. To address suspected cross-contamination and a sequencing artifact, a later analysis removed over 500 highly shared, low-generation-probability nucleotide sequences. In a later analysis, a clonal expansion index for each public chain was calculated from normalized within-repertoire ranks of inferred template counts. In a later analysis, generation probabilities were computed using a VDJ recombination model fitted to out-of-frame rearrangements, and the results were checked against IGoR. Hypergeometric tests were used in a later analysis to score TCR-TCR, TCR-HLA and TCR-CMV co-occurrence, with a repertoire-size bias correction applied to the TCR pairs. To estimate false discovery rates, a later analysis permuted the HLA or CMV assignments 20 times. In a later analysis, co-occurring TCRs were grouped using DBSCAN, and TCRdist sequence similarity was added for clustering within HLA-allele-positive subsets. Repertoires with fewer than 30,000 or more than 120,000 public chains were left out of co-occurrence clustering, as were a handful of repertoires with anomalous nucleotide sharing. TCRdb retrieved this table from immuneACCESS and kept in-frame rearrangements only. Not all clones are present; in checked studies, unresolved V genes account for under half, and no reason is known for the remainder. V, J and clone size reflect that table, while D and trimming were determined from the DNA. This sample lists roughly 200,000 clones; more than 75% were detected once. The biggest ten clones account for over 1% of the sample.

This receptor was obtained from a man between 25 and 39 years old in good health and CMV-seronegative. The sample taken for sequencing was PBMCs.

The CDR3 protein: CASNRGTGGYEQYF. The nucleotide sequence is TGTGCCAGCAACAGGGGGACAGGGGGGTACGAGCAGTACTTC. The chain links TRBV28 with TRBJ2-7, and TRBD1 aligns with 11 junction nucleotides. Looking up the germline V gene yields CDR1 MDHEN and CDR2 SYDVKM. The CDR3 numbers 14 residues from cysteine through phenylalanine. Here the CDR3 DNA is all that survives: 42 bases in frame from base 1. Trimming takes 7 bases off V and 4 bases off J; junction bases not matched to a gene: 6.